Presented here are 31 T cell receptor beta chains from one specimen sequenced in a study of blood T cell repertoires in COVID-19. Using immunoSEQ multiplex PCR, the repertoire was profiled, and TCRdb retains in-frame clones only, with some absent. Counted here are roughly 350,000 clones, more than 75% occurring once; the ten biggest clones make up roughly 3.4%. The specimen was peripheral blood. Receptors were obtained from a woman under 30 who had recovered from COVID-19.

This rearrangement joins TRBV30 to TRBJ1-2; 9 bases are shared with TRBD1. Germline V CDR1 and CDR2: GTSNPN, SVGIG (reference sequence). V lost 4 bases to trimming and J lost 6 bases; unmatched junction nucleotides: 9. This CDR3 is 14 amino acids long. CDR3 DNA: TGTGCCTGGAAATATACAGGGGGCAATGATGGCTACACCTTC. Amino acids: CAWKYTGGNDGYTF.

Details on this clone: Distinct nucleotide sequences in the sample also encode this CDR3. V is TRBV6-5 and J is TRBJ1-5; no reliable D call. This CDR3 comprises 13 residues. Germline V gene lookup returns CDR1 MNHEY and CDR2 SVGAGI. V lost 6 bases to trimming and J lost 0 bases, with 6 bases between them. Here the CDR3 reads CASRRYSNQPQHF. Here the CDR3 DNA reads TGTGCCAGCAGGCGATATAGCAATCAGCCCCAGCATTTT.

V usage is TRBV5-6 and J usage is TRBJ2-1; 9 bases are shared with TRBD1. Trimming removed 4 bases from V and 6 bases from J; junction bases left unmatched: 8. This CDR3 is 15 amino acids long. Germline loops: CDR1 SGHDT, CDR2 YYEEEE. The CDR3 here is CASSPLTGGLNEQFF. CDR3 nucleotide sequence: TGTGCCAGCAGCCCACTTACAGGGGGCCTCAATGAGCAGTTCTTC.

The rearrangement uses TRBV7-8 and TRBJ2-2, with 8 bases that match TRBD2. The CDR3 runs to 17 residues. V lost 5 bases to trimming and J lost 0 bases; unmatched junction nucleotides: 8. Germline V CDR1 and CDR2: SGHVS, FQNEAQ. CDR3 sequence reads: CASSGLAGFANTGELFF. CDR3 DNA sequence: TGTGCCAGCAGCGGCCTAGCGGGTTTCGCGAACACCGGGGAGCTGTTTTTT.

This clone showed up just once. J is TRBJ2-2 and V is TRBV2; D is possibly TRBD2 (5 bases). V lost 6 bases and J 6 bases, leaving 11 bases between the germline ends. CDR1 is SNHLY, CDR2 FYNNEI, per germline. This CDR3 region has 13 residues. The CDR3 coding sequence is TGTGCCAGCAGGGGCCCGGAGGCCGGGGAGCTGTTTTTT. It translates to CASRGPEAGELFF.

Only one count was recorded for this clone. This chain uses TRBV6-2 or TRBV6-3 with TRBJ2-1; D uncertain. V was trimmed by 2 bases and J by 4 bases, leaving 12 bases between them. The CDR3 spans 15 residues. Germline assignment: CDR1 MNHEY and CDR2 SVGEGT. The CDR3 here is CASSYKSSAYNEQFF. The CDR3 DNA sequence: TGTGCCAGCAGTTACAAGTCCAGCGCTTACAATGAGCAGTTCTTC.

The V call is TRBV29-1, the J call TRBJ2-3; 7 bases align to TRBD1. This CDR3 region has 15 residues. The germline V gene has CDR1 SQVTM and CDR2 ANQGSEA. V was pared by 7 bases and J by 5 bases, with 15 bases of the junction left unmatched. CDR3 DNA sequence: TGCAGCGCTGCCCTAGACAGGGTCCGCGTAGATACGCAGTATTTT. It codes for CSAALDRVRVDTQYF.

The rearrangement links TRBV10-3 to TRBJ1-5; 8 bases agree with TRBD1. The CDR3 length is 13 residues. Germline loops: CDR1 ENHRY, CDR2 SYGVKD. V was clipped by 6 bases and J by 6 bases; unmatched bases: 4. The CDR3 reads CAIRQDRAQPQHF. Here the CDR3 DNA reads TGTGCCATCAGACAGGACAGGGCTCAGCCCCAGCATTTT.

The DNA of the CDR3 is TGTGCCAGCAGCTTGTCCGGGATCCAAGAGACCCAGTACTTC. It yields the protein CASSLSGIQETQYF. This chain links TRBV5-4 with TRBJ2-5; D may be TRBD2 (5 bases). This CDR3 is built from 14 residues. With 1 base removed from V and 1 base from J, the gap between germline ends came to 8 bases. Germline V lookup: CDR1 SGHNT, CDR2 YYREEE (reference sequence).

The chain couples TRBV5-6 to TRBJ1-2, with D hard to call. The V gene's germline CDR1 is SGHDT and CDR2 YYEEEE. This CDR3 has 17 amino acids. The V end lost 2 bases, the J end lost 0 bases, and 17 bases lay between the germline ends. The CDR3 here is CASSFSLIHSSNYGYTF. DNA for the CDR3: TGTGCCAGCAGCTTTAGTCTTATTCACAGCTCTAACTATGGCTACACCTTC. Looking up the rest from reference TRBV5-6 and TRBJ1-2 gives the full variable domain: DAGVTQSPTHLIKTRGQQVTLRCSPKSGHDTVSWYQQALGQGPQFIFQYYEEEERQRGNFPDRFSGHQFPNYSSELNVNALLLGDSALYLCASSFSLIHSSNYGYTFGSGTRLTVV.

The chain links TRBV4-1 to TRBJ2-1; unclear D gene. The CDR3 consists of 17 residues. Germline V gene data show CDR1 as MGHRA and CDR2 as YSYEKL. The ends were cut back, 1 base at V and 0 bases at J, with 13 bases in the middle. CDR3 sequence reads: CASSQVDMGLSYNEQFF. The CDR3 bases are TGCGCCAGCAGCCAAGTTGATATGGGCCTCTCCTACAATGAGCAGTTCTTC.

The J gene is TRBJ2-1, the V gene TRBV5-6; a possible D gene is TRBD1 (6 bases). V was cut by 1 base and J by 3 bases, with 11 bases left in between. The CDR3 has 15 residues. In germline, CDR1 is SGHDT, CDR2 YYEEEE. This chain's CDR3 is CASSLWQGIYNEQFF. The CDR3, as DNA: TGTGCCAGCAGCTTGTGGCAGGGGATCTACAATGAGCAGTTCTTC. The full variable domain, with the rest looked up from reference TRBV5-6 and TRBJ2-1, is DAGVTQSPTHLIKTRGQQVTLRCSPKSGHDTVSWYQQALGQGPQFIFQYYEEEERQRGNFPDRFSGHQFPNYSSELNVNALLLGDSALYLCASSLWQGIYNEQFFGPGTRLTVL.

The chain employs TRBV6-5 and TRBJ1-5; 10 positions match TRBD1. In germline, CDR1 is MNHEY, CDR2 SVGAGI. Trimming cost V 5 bases and J 4 bases; bases outside gene matches: 5. The CDR3 totals 15 residues. The CDR3: CASSRTGGGNQPQHF. In DNA, the CDR3 is TGTGCCAGCAGTAGGACAGGGGGAGGTAATCAGCCCCAGCATTTT.

The genes are TRBV7-2 and TRBJ1-5, with 8 bases identical to TRBD1. The V and J ends lost 5 bases and 6 bases, in that order; junction bases with no gene match: 6. From germline, CDR1 is SGHTA and CDR2 FQGNSA. The CDR3 is 14 residues long. The CDR3 sequence: CASSTTQGAQPQHF. The CDR3, as DNA: TGTGCCAGCAGCACTACGCAGGGGGCTCAGCCCCAGCATTTT.

The chain carries TRBV6-5 and TRBJ2-4; D remains ambiguous. This CDR3 has 16 amino acids. V was clipped by 4 bases and J by 0 bases, with 13 bases between them. Germline V gene lookup returns CDR1 MNHEY and CDR2 SVGAGI. The CDR3 protein is CASSSAERLAKNIQYF. Written as DNA, the CDR3 is TGTGCCAGCAGTTCTGCCGAACGACTAGCCAAAAACATTCAGTACTTC.

V and J are TRBV2 and TRBJ2-5; 10 positions agree with TRBD2. Unmatched junction bases numbered 23, after V lost 7 bases and J lost 9 bases. The CDR3 runs to 18 residues. Germline CDR1 is SNHLY and CDR2 is FYNNEI. DNA of the CDR3: TGTGCCAGCACCCTTAGGGCTAGCGGGAGTGTAATAGGCGGGTCCCAGTACTTC. Residues: CASTLRASGSVIGGSQYF.

Of note for this clone: It is unclear where the CDR3 begins or ends on the DNA, so no DNA is shown, and the CDR3 is as TCRdb lists it. This rearrangement joins TRBV11-3 to TRBJ2-7; no check of the table's D call, TRBD1, against the DNA was made. The CDR3 is 12 amino acids in total, end residues counted. Germline V gene sequence: CDR1 SGHNT, CDR2 YENEEA. The CDR3 is CASSFGQGALHV.

CDR3 coding DNA: TGTGCCAGTGGGCCTATTCCCGGGACTAGTATCTACAATGAGCAGTTCTTC. Translated, it gives CASGPIPGTSIYNEQFF. This chain uses TRBV19 with TRBJ2-1, with TRBD2 matching over 8 bases. Germline CDR1 is LNHDA and CDR2 is SQIVND (reference sequence). V shed 8 bases, J shed 3 bases, and the junction held 15 bases outside the gene matches. The CDR3 covers 17 residues.

The chain links TRBV9 to TRBJ1-1, with D unclear. The V gene's germline CDR1 is SGDLS and CDR2 YYNGEE. The CDR3 is 15 amino acids. V gave up 0 bases and J gave up 1 base, with 10 bases separating them. In DNA form, the CDR3 reads TGTGCCAGCAGCGTAGACCCAGGCCGGAACACTGAAGCTTTCTTT. Protein product: CASSVDPGRNTEAFF.

Concerning this clone itself: Relative to the germline gene, one junction end is altered; a read error may explain this. The rearrangement uses TRBV7-8 and TRBJ2-5; no reliable D call. This CDR3 comprises 14 residues. Germline CDR1 is SGHVS and CDR2 is FQNEAQ. The CDR3 region is CASSTTRAQESQYF. As DNA, the CDR3 is TGTGCCAGCAGCACGACACGAGCTCAAGAGTCCCAGTACTTC.

This chain joins TRBV27 and TRBJ1-1, with a weak D call TRBD1 (5 bases). Germline V lookup: CDR1 MNHEY, CDR2 SMNVEV (reference sequence). The CDR3 contains 15 residues. Between the trimmed V and J ends, which lost 6 bases and 1 base, there was a span of 15 bases. CDR3 amino acids: CASRKNRPTNTEAFF. The CDR3 bases are TGTGCCAGCAGGAAAAACAGGCCCACGAACACTGAAGCTTTCTTT.

V and J are TRBV18 and TRBJ1-1; D uncertain. The CDR3 loop spans 16 amino acids. Per the germline V gene, CDR1 is KGHSH and CDR2 is LQKENI. Between the trimmed V and J ends, which lost 4 bases and 0 bases, there was a span of 15 bases. The CDR3 sequence is CASSQGGRSMNTEAFF. Written as DNA, the CDR3 is TGTGCCAGCTCACAGGGAGGAAGATCCATGAACACTGAAGCTTTCTTT.

The chain is built from TRBV3-1 (or the pseudogene TRBV3-2) and TRBJ1-2; no clear D. CDR1 and CDR2 (germline): LGHDT, YNNKEL (reference sequence). V was pared by 3 bases and J by 0 bases, with 17 bases between. The CDR3 sequence is 17 residues long. CDR3 DNA: TGTGCCAGCAGCCACCTCCGTGGCGGTAGAGCTAACTATGGCTACACCTTC. Residues: CASSHLRGGRANYGYTF.

The rearrangement uses TRBV3-1 (or the pseudogene TRBV3-2) and TRBJ2-5; D not certain. The length of the CDR3 is 13 residues. Germline V gene data show CDR1 as LGHDT and CDR2 as YNNKEL (reference sequence). Trimming pared 0 bases from V and 5 bases from J, leaving 7 bases between. The CDR3 nucleotides read TGTGCCAGCAGCCAAGATCTAGGTGAGACCCAGTACTTC. It encodes CASSQDLGETQYF.

The chain is built from TRBV10-3 and TRBJ1-2; the match to TRBD1 covers 9 bases. The CDR3 covers 13 residues. The ends lost 10 bases at V and 2 bases at J; junction bases unmatched: 5. The V gene's germline CDR1 is ENHRY and CDR2 SYGVKD. The CDR3 sequence: CASVQGANYGYTF. The CDR3 nucleotides read TGTGCCAGCGTACAGGGGGCGAACTATGGCTACACCTTC.

This clone was detected only a few times. The chain couples TRBV11-2 to TRBJ2-2; D gene ambiguous. The CDR3 extends over 13 amino acids. V lost 4 bases to trimming and J lost 5 bases, with 8 bases between them. Germline lookup yields CDR1 SGHAT and CDR2 FQNNGV. As DNA, the CDR3 is TGTGCCAGCAGCTCCTCGGTTACCGGGGAGCTGTTTTTT. It is translated as CASSSSVTGELFF.

This chain uses TRBV11-2 with TRBJ2-2; 11 nucleotides agree with TRBD1. Unmatched junction bases numbered 7, after V lost 4 bases and J lost 6 bases. CDR1 SGHAT and CDR2 FQNNGV come from the germline V gene. The CDR3 contains 16 residues. For the CDR3, the DNA is TGTGCCAGCAGCTCCCAACCGGGACAGGGGGCCGGGGAGCTGTTTTTT. Translation gives CASSSQPGQGAGELFF.

The gene calls are TRBV6-2 or TRBV6-3 and TRBJ2-1, with 8 bases matching TRBD1. Germline CDR1 is MNHEY and CDR2 is SVGEGT. CDR3 length: 16 residues. Losses at the gene ends were 2 bases for V and 1 base for J; bases not matched to a gene: 4. CDR3 loop: CASSYAGQGSYNEQFF. DNA of the CDR3: TGTGCCAGCAGTTACGCCGGACAGGGTTCCTACAATGAGCAGTTCTTC.

The chain combines TRBV9 with TRBJ1-6; D is uncertain. The CDR3 runs to 14 residues. Germline-derived CDR1 and CDR2 are SGDLS and YYNGEE. V was clipped by 0 bases and J by 6 bases, with 7 bases between them. The CDR3 spells CASSVGGPNSPLHF. CDR3 nucleotide sequence: TGTGCCAGCAGCGTAGGTGGGCCTAATTCACCCCTCCACTTT. The variable domain in full, completed from reference TRBV9 and TRBJ1-6, reads DSGVTQTPKHLITATGQRVTLRCSPRSGDLSVYWYQQSLDQGLQFLIQYYNGEERAKGNILERFSAQQFPDLHSELNLSSLELGDSALYFCASSVGGPNSPLHFGNGTRLTVT.

The chain carries TRBV20-1 and TRBJ2-5, with 7 bases matching TRBD1. V lost 4 bases to trimming and J lost 9 bases; unmatched junction nucleotides: 5. CDR1 is DFQATT and CDR2 is SNEGSKA in the germline V gene (reference sequence). The CDR3 loop spans 11 amino acids. The DNA for the CDR3 is TGCAGTGCTAACCGAGGGGGCGCCCAGTACTTC. Translating gives CSANRGGAQYF.

The chain links TRBV27 to TRBJ1-1; D is unresolved. The ends were cut back, 2 bases at V and 5 bases at J, with 9 bases in the middle. CDR1 is MNHEY, CDR2 SMNVEV, per germline (reference sequence). The CDR3 is 13 residues long. The CDR3 region is CASSLRGSTEAFF. CDR3 DNA: TGTGCCAGCAGTTTACGGGGTTCTACTGAAGCTTTCTTT.